A selection of T cell receptor beta chains follows, all from one sample in a study of blood T cell repertoires in COVID-19. The repertoire was sequenced with immunoSEQ multiplex PCR; TCRdb's copy has only in-frame clones and lacks some. The table shows under 200,000 clones, with approximately 87% occurring only once. What was sequenced was peripheral blood. The receptor set was obtained from a woman in her seventies with COVID-19, enrolled during active disease. Both conserved end residues are part of each CDR3. D genes are given only for firm matches. For some rows the clone size is stated as once, few or many, or as a class when expanded; others skip it.

clone_size d_call j_call v_call cdr3_aa cdr3_nt
- - TRBJ2-3 TRBV5-6 CASSGGLSTDTQYF TGTGCCAGCAGCGGCGGACTGAGCACAGATACGCAGTATTTT
- - TRBJ1-2 TRBV5-8 CASSLSRAVLYGYTF TGTGCCAGCAGCTTGTCCAGGGCGGTTCTCTATGGCTACACCTTC
- - TRBJ1-1 TRBV19 CASCYRSQAEAFF TGTGCCAGTTGTTACAGGAGCCAAGCTGAAGCTTTCTTT
- TRBD2 TRBJ2-7 TRBV5-1 CASSVGTSGKYEQYF TGCGCCAGCAGCGTAGGGACTAGCGGAAAGTACGAGCAGTACTTC
- TRBD1 TRBJ1-2 TRBV3-1/TRBV3-2 CASSPRLGTGTYGYTF TGTGCCAGCAGCCCCCGCCTAGGGACAGGGACCTATGGCTACACCTTC
few - TRBJ1-3 TRBV7-9 CASSVVQGREDTIYF TGTGCCAGCAGCGTCGTACAGGGCCGAGAGGACACCATATATTTT
- - TRBJ1-2 TRBV10-2 CASSESRVSNYGYTF TGCGCCAGCAGTGAGTCCCGGGTTTCTAACTATGGCTACACCTTC
- - TRBJ2-1 TRBV19 CASSYRTTYNEQFF TGTGCCAGTAGTTACAGGACTACCTACAATGAGCAGTTCTTC
- TRBD1 TRBJ1-1 TRBV5-1 CASSTTGADTEAFF TGCGCCAGCAGCACCACAGGGGCAGACACTGAAGCTTTCTTT
- - TRBJ2-7 TRBV6-4 CASSESGTRLVYEQYF TGTGCCAGCAGTGAATCCGGGACAAGACTCGTCTACGAGCAGTACTTC
- - TRBJ2-5 TRBV23-1 CASSGGWQETQYF TGCGCCAGCAGCGGAGGTTGGCAAGAGACCCAGTACTTC
- TRBD1 TRBJ1-2 TRBV7-9 CASSTSRTGTYGYTF TGTGCCAGCAGCACGAGTCGGACAGGGACCTATGGCTACACCTTC
few TRBD2 TRBJ2-1 TRBV11-2 CASSRRTSGGTSYNEQFF TGTGCCAGCAGCCGACGGACTAGCGGGGGGACTTCCTACAATGAGCAGTTCTTC
few - TRBJ1-5 TRBV15 CATTPMGQGYQPQHF TGTGCCACCACCCCGATGGGGCAGGGGTATCAGCCCCAGCATTTT
- - TRBJ1-1 TRBV27 CASSQWVPTGGREEAFF TGTGCCAGCTCTCAGTGGGTGCCAACTGGGGGCCGGGAAGAGGCTTTCTTT
- - TRBJ2-2 TRBV24-1 CATTESGTGELFF TGTGCCACCACGGAGAGTGGGACCGGGGAGCTGTTTTTT